A single TCR beta chain is shown here with its context. The sample originates from a study of blood T cell repertoires in COVID-19. Study summary: Sources were T cells, B-cell-depleted T cells, or PBMCs; the material itself was cDNA or gDNA.

Germline CDR1 reads MGHRA; CDR2 reads YSYEKL. Trimming removed 0 bases from V and 0 bases from J, with 9 bases in between. The CDR3 contains 17 residues. Generated by immunoSEQ multiplex PCR, the TCRdb table keeps only in-frame clones and is missing some. The table has about 81,000 clones, 89% seen once. Sequenced input: peripheral blood. The V gene is TRBV4-1, the J gene TRBJ1-6; D not certain. This TCR was sampled from a man aged 70-80 years with active or convalescent COVID-19. As DNA, the CDR3 is TGCGCCAGCAGCCAAGACACCTACGACTCCTATAATTCACCCCTCCACTTT. Protein: CASSQDTYDSYNSPLHF.